Listed below are T cell receptor beta chains from one sample, sequenced in a study of post-analysis software for immune sequencing data. TCRdb reprocessed the PCR reads with MiXCR, giving one entry per CDR3 protein. This repertoire shows 380,000 or so distinct CDR3 sequences, about a third found once; its top ten account for about an eighth. Sequenced material: blood. These receptor sequences come from a girl aged 10 to 17 with multiple sclerosis. Each CDR3 is given with its conserved first and last residue. The order of the fields is clone size, J gene, V gene, D gene, CDR3 DNA, CDR3 protein. The D gene is left open where the match is weak. Clone size is given for some rows only: seen once, a few or many times, or a class if the clone is expanded.

abundance: few; j_gene: TRBJ2-7; v_gene: TRBV3-1; d_gene: .; CDR3nt: TGTGCCAGCAGCGGGGACTCCTACTACGAGCAGTACTTC; CDR3aa: CASSGDSYYEQYF
abundance: few; j_gene: TRBJ1-2; v_gene: TRBV6-2/TRBV6-3; d_gene: .; CDR3nt: TGTGCCAGCAGTTACTCGCTCGGCAGGCTCGGGGACTATGGCTACACCTTC; CDR3aa: CASSYSLGRLGDYGYTF
abundance: once; j_gene: TRBJ2-7; v_gene: TRBV20-1; d_gene: TRBD1; CDR3nt: TGCAGTGCAACCGGGACAGATTCCACCCCCTACGAGCAGTACTTC; CDR3aa: CSATGTDSTPYEQYF
abundance: .; j_gene: TRBJ2-2; v_gene: TRBV19; d_gene: TRBD1; CDR3nt: TGTGCCAGCCAACAGGGGGCAGGCACCGGGGAGCTGTTTTTT; CDR3aa: CASQQGAGTGELFF
abundance: .; j_gene: TRBJ2-1; v_gene: TRBV11-2; d_gene: TRBD2; CDR3nt: TGTGCCAGCAGCTCCTTAGCGGGGCGCTACAATGAGCAGTTCTTC; CDR3aa: CASSSLAGRYNEQFF
abundance: .; j_gene: TRBJ2-3; v_gene: TRBV7-9; d_gene: TRBD2; CDR3nt: TGTGCCAGCAGCATGGGACTAGCGGTGGATACGCAGTATTTT; CDR3aa: CASSMGLAVDTQYF
abundance: .; j_gene: TRBJ1-5; v_gene: TRBV12-3/TRBV12-4; d_gene: TRBD1; CDR3nt: TGTGCCAGCAGCCCCGCAGGGGGCTATAGCCAGCCCCAGCATTTT; CDR3aa: CASSPAGGYSQPQHF
abundance: .; j_gene: TRBJ2-3; v_gene: TRBV14; d_gene: TRBD2; CDR3nt: TGTGCCAGCAGCCGCTTTGGTAGCGGGGACACAGATACGCAGTATTTT; CDR3aa: CASSRFGSGDTDTQYF
abundance: .; j_gene: TRBJ2-2; v_gene: TRBV12-3/TRBV12-4; d_gene: .; CDR3nt: TGTGCCAGCGGACCCGAGGGTAACACCGGGGAGCTGTTTTTT; CDR3aa: CASGPEGNTGELFF
abundance: .; j_gene: TRBJ2-3; v_gene: TRBV4-3; d_gene: .; CDR3nt: TGCGCCAGCAGCCGGACTGGTTCTAGCACAGATACGCAGTATTTT; CDR3aa: CASSRTGSSTDTQYF
abundance: few; j_gene: TRBJ2-1; v_gene: TRBV15; d_gene: TRBD2; CDR3nt: TGTGCCACCAGCAGACTAGCGGGGGGGAGCTCCTACAATGAGCAGTTCTTC; CDR3aa: CATSRLAGGSSYNEQFF
abundance: few; j_gene: TRBJ2-1; v_gene: TRBV29-1; d_gene: .; CDR3nt: TGCAGCGTTCCCCATCGGGATGAGCAGTTCTTC; CDR3aa: CSVPHRDEQFF
abundance: .; j_gene: TRBJ2-1; v_gene: TRBV5-1; d_gene: .; CDR3nt: TGCGCCAGCAGAGGGGATGGCGAGCAGTTCTTC; CDR3aa: CASRGDGEQFF
abundance: .; j_gene: TRBJ2-1; v_gene: TRBV2; d_gene: .; CDR3nt: TGTGCCAGCAGTGAAGTTGGCCTTGGGAATGAGCAGTTCTTC; CDR3aa: CASSEVGLGNEQFF
abundance: .; j_gene: TRBJ2-5; v_gene: TRBV5-1; d_gene: TRBD2; CDR3nt: TGCGCCAGCAGCTCCGACGGGAGGCCGGGGGAGCAGTACTTC; CDR3aa: CASSSDGRPGEQYF
abundance: .; j_gene: TRBJ1-1; v_gene: TRBV4-1; d_gene: .; CDR3nt: TGCGCCAGCAGCCATAGCAGGGCGAACACTGAAGCTTTCTTT; CDR3aa: CASSHSRANTEAFF
abundance: few; j_gene: TRBJ2-1; v_gene: TRBV7-2; d_gene: .; CDR3nt: TGTGCCAGCAGCTTAGACTTGGCAGGGTCCTACAATGAGCAGTTCTTC; CDR3aa: CASSLDLAGSYNEQFF
abundance: .; j_gene: TRBJ2-7; v_gene: TRBV12-3/TRBV12-4; d_gene: .; CDR3nt: TGTGCCAGCAGTTTATTCGCGGGCCCATACGAGCAGTACTTC; CDR3aa: CASSLFAGPYEQYF
abundance: few; j_gene: TRBJ2-1; v_gene: TRBV7-2; d_gene: .; CDR3nt: TGTGCCAGCAGCTTAGATAGGGGGGACTACAATGAGCAGTTCTTC; CDR3aa: CASSLDRGDYNEQFF
abundance: .; j_gene: TRBJ1-2; v_gene: TRBV29-1; d_gene: .; CDR3nt: TGCAGCGTTGTAAGGCAAGGCAGCTACTATGGCTACACCTTC; CDR3aa: CSVVRQGSYYGYTF
abundance: .; j_gene: TRBJ2-5; v_gene: TRBV10-3; d_gene: .; CDR3nt: TGTGCCATCAGTCTGGGAGAGACCCAGTACTTC; CDR3aa: CAISLGETQYF
abundance: .; j_gene: TRBJ1-2; v_gene: TRBV5-6; d_gene: TRBD1; CDR3nt: TGTGCCAGCACTCCAGTTACAGGGGGCGGCTACACCTTC; CDR3aa: CASTPVTGGGYTF
abundance: .; j_gene: TRBJ2-7; v_gene: TRBV20-1; d_gene: TRBD2; CDR3nt: TGCAGTGCTGAGGGGACTAGCGGCTCCTACGAGCAGTACTTC; CDR3aa: CSAEGTSGSYEQYF
abundance: .; j_gene: TRBJ1-2; v_gene: TRBV7-9; d_gene: TRBD1; CDR3nt: TGTGTCAGCAGCTCTAACAGGGGGAACTATGGCTACACCTTC; CDR3aa: CVSSSNRGNYGYTF
abundance: few; j_gene: TRBJ1-4; v_gene: TRBV12-3/TRBV12-4; d_gene: .; CDR3nt: TGTGCCAGTGTTTGGGGGAATGAAAAACTGTTTTTT; CDR3aa: CASVWGNEKLFF
abundance: .; j_gene: TRBJ1-2; v_gene: TRBV6-5; d_gene: TRBD1; CDR3nt: TGTGCCAGCACCTCAGGGGGTGAGGTTTTTGGCTACACCTTC; CDR3aa: CASTSGGEVFGYTF
abundance: many; j_gene: TRBJ2-3; v_gene: TRBV29-1; d_gene: TRBD2; CDR3nt: TGCAGCGTTGTTTTCCGGGGTAGCGGGGGGGCCGCGGATACGCAGTATTTT; CDR3aa: CSVVFRGSGGAADTQYF
abundance: .; j_gene: TRBJ2-7; v_gene: TRBV24-1; d_gene: TRBD2; CDR3nt: TGTGCCACCAGTCGGGGGGGCTCCTGCGAGCAGTACTTC; CDR3aa: CATSRGGSCEQYF
abundance: .; j_gene: TRBJ2-7; v_gene: TRBV28; d_gene: .; CDR3nt: TGTGCCAGCAGTTCCGCCGGGACCCAGGACATCAACGAGCAGTACTTC; CDR3aa: CASSSAGTQDINEQYF
abundance: .; j_gene: TRBJ2-1; v_gene: TRBV13; d_gene: .; CDR3nt: TGTGCCAGCAGCTTATTGACGGGGCGCAATGAGCAGTTCTTC; CDR3aa: CASSLLTGRNEQFF
abundance: few; j_gene: TRBJ2-6; v_gene: TRBV7-3; d_gene: .; CDR3nt: TGTGCCAGCAGCCCAGCCTCTGGGGCCAACGTCCTGACTTTC; CDR3aa: CASSPASGANVLTF
abundance: .; j_gene: TRBJ2-3; v_gene: TRBV7-2; d_gene: .; CDR3nt: TGTGCCAGCAGCTCCAGTCTCCTCACAGATACGCAGTATTTT; CDR3aa: CASSSSLLTDTQYF
abundance: once; j_gene: TRBJ2-7; v_gene: TRBV27; d_gene: .; CDR3nt: TGTGCCAGCGGTAGGGGGTCCCCCGGCGAGCAGTACTTC; CDR3aa: CASGRGSPGEQYF
abundance: .; j_gene: TRBJ2-7; v_gene: TRBV18; d_gene: TRBD1; CDR3nt: TGTGCCAGCTTCCGGGACAGGGAGTACGAGCAGTACTTC; CDR3aa: CASFRDREYEQYF
abundance: .; j_gene: TRBJ2-7; v_gene: TRBV29-1; d_gene: .; CDR3nt: TGCAGCGTTGAATCGGGGATTACCTACGAGCAGTACTTC; CDR3aa: CSVESGITYEQYF
abundance: few; j_gene: TRBJ2-3; v_gene: TRBV6-4; d_gene: .; CDR3nt: TGTGCCAGCAGCCTAAGTGTAGGGGGCACAGATACGCAGTATTTT; CDR3aa: CASSLSVGGTDTQYF
abundance: .; j_gene: TRBJ2-1; v_gene: TRBV3-1; d_gene: .; CDR3nt: TGTGCCAGCAGCCAAGAGGCCGGACCCAACAATGAGCAGTTCTTC; CDR3aa: CASSQEAGPNNEQFF
abundance: few; j_gene: TRBJ2-7; v_gene: TRBV20-1; d_gene: .; CDR3nt: TGCAGTGCACATAACGCACCTCTCAGGAGCTCCTACGAGCAGTACTTC; CDR3aa: CSAHNAPLRSSYEQYF
abundance: few; j_gene: TRBJ2-7; v_gene: TRBV5-1; d_gene: .; CDR3nt: TGCGCCAGCAGCTTGGAGGTGCCCTCCTACGAGCAGTACTTC; CDR3aa: CASSLEVPSYEQYF
abundance: .; j_gene: TRBJ2-7; v_gene: TRBV10-3; d_gene: TRBD1; CDR3nt: TGTGCCATCAGTGATGGGGACAGGGCCGAGCAGTACTTC; CDR3aa: CAISDGDRAEQYF
abundance: few; j_gene: TRBJ2-2; v_gene: TRBV12-3/TRBV12-4; d_gene: .; CDR3nt: TGTGCCAGCAGTCCCCGGACAGCTAAGATCACCGGGGAGCTGTTTTTT; CDR3aa: CASSPRTAKITGELFF
abundance: .; j_gene: TRBJ2-5; v_gene: TRBV5-1; d_gene: .; CDR3nt: TGCGCCAGCAGCTTGGGAGAGAGGGGGACCCAGTACTTC; CDR3aa: CASSLGERGTQYF
abundance: .; j_gene: TRBJ2-5; v_gene: TRBV10-3; d_gene: .; CDR3nt: TGTGCCATCAGTGGCTCGACCCAGTACTTC; CDR3aa: CAISGSTQYF
abundance: .; j_gene: TRBJ2-7; v_gene: TRBV7-9; d_gene: .; CDR3nt: TGTGCCAGCACGCCAGGGTGGAGCTCCTACGAGCAGTACTTC; CDR3aa: CASTPGWSSYEQYF
abundance: .; j_gene: TRBJ1-5; v_gene: TRBV6-1; d_gene: TRBD1; CDR3nt: TGTGCCAGCAGAAGTCCGGGACAGGAGAATCAGCCCCAGCATTTT; CDR3aa: CASRSPGQENQPQHF
abundance: .; j_gene: TRBJ2-1; v_gene: TRBV5-1; d_gene: TRBD1; CDR3nt: TGCGCCAGCAGCTTGACCCCGGGACAGGGGGCGGTTGAGCAGTTCTTC; CDR3aa: CASSLTPGQGAVEQFF
abundance: few; j_gene: TRBJ2-1; v_gene: TRBV4-1; d_gene: TRBD1; CDR3nt: TGCGCCAGCAGCGATGGACAGGGCTACAATGAGCAGTTCTTC; CDR3aa: CASSDGQGYNEQFF
abundance: many; j_gene: TRBJ1-4; v_gene: TRBV7-2; d_gene: TRBD1; CDR3nt: TGTGCCAGCAGCGGCGGGACAGACCCAACTAATGAAAAACTGTTTTTT; CDR3aa: CASSGGTDPTNEKLFF
abundance: few; j_gene: TRBJ2-1; v_gene: TRBV6-2/TRBV6-3; d_gene: .; CDR3nt: TGTGCCAGCAGCCTCGAAGGGGGGCCTCACAATGAGCAGTTCTTC; CDR3aa: CASSLEGGPHNEQFF
abundance: .; j_gene: TRBJ2-3; v_gene: TRBV12-3/TRBV12-4; d_gene: TRBD2; CDR3nt: TGTGCCAGCAGTGGACTAGTATACACAGATACGCAGTATTTT; CDR3aa: CASSGLVYTDTQYF
abundance: .; j_gene: TRBJ2-3; v_gene: TRBV29-1; d_gene: TRBD2; CDR3nt: TGCAGCGCCTCTCGCGGGGGGGCAACAGGTACGCAGTATTTT; CDR3aa: CSASRGGATGTQYF
abundance: .; j_gene: TRBJ2-3; v_gene: TRBV5-5; d_gene: TRBD1; CDR3nt: TGTGCCAGCAGCATCCCGGGACAGGGGACCTCTAGCACAGATACGCAGTATTTT; CDR3aa: CASSIPGQGTSSTDTQYF
abundance: many; j_gene: TRBJ2-7; v_gene: TRBV19; d_gene: .; CDR3nt: TGTGCCAGTAGTCTGGCAGCCACCTACGAGCAGTACTTC; CDR3aa: CASSLAATYEQYF
abundance: .; j_gene: TRBJ2-1; v_gene: TRBV18; d_gene: TRBD2; CDR3nt: TGTGCCAGCTCGCGGTTACTAGCGGGGGTCTACAATGAGCAGTTCTTC; CDR3aa: CASSRLLAGVYNEQFF
abundance: .; j_gene: TRBJ2-3; v_gene: TRBV7-6; d_gene: .; CDR3nt: TGTGCCAGCACCGTGAGATCTAGCACAGATACGCAGTATTTT; CDR3aa: CASTVRSSTDTQYF